The 25 T cell receptor beta chains listed next were all sequenced from one sample in a study of breast tumors, draining lymph nodes, adjacent tissues. TCRdb redid the calling of the multiplex PCR reads with MiXCR, one entry per CDR3 protein. The table includes 30,000 to 40,000 distinct CDR3 sequences, roughly 63% detected once. The sequenced sample was breast tumor tissue. All receptors derive from a female donor with breast cancer. Some clones in this sample may be carry-over from other donors' samples.

V usage is TRBV11-2 and J usage is TRBJ1-2, with D unresolved. CDR1 and CDR2 (germline): SGHAT, FQNNGV. Trimming left V 1 base short and J 0 bases short, with 9 bases between. The CDR3 loop spans 15 amino acids. CDR3 protein: CASSLVQAANYGYTF. CDR3 nucleotides: TGTGCCAGCAGCTTAGTTCAGGCGGCTAACTATGGCTACACCTTC.

The J gene is TRBJ1-2, the V gene TRBV2; 11 nucleotides line up with TRBD1. CDR3 length: 15 amino acids. CDR1 SNHLY and CDR2 FYNNEI come from the germline V gene. Trimming cost V 0 bases and J 6 bases; bases outside gene matches: 3. CDR3 in amino acids: CASSEAGTGGHGYTF. The CDR3, as DNA: TGTGCCAGCAGTGAAGCGGGGACAGGGGGGCATGGCTACACCTTC. The complete variable domain, with remaining parts taken from reference TRBV2 and TRBJ1-2, reads EPEVTQTPSHQVTQMGQEVILRCVPISNHLYFYWYRQILGQKVEFLVSFYNNEISEKSEIFDDQFSVERPDGSNFTLKIRSTKLEDSAMYFCASSEAGTGGHGYTFGSGTRLTVV.

The rearrangement links TRBV20-1 to TRBJ2-3; 9 bases agree with TRBD1. Germline values: CDR1 DFQATT, CDR2 SNEGSKA (reference sequence). The CDR3 runs 13 residues. With V trimmed by 3 bases and J by 8 bases, 6 bases remained unmatched. The CDR3 region is CSARDRGIGTQYF. Here the CDR3 DNA reads TGCAGTGCTAGGGACAGGGGTATAGGTACGCAGTATTTT.

J is TRBJ2-2 and V is TRBV7-2; possibly TRBD2 for D (5 bases). The CDR3 is made up of 16 amino acids. In germline, CDR1 is SGHTA, CDR2 FQGNSA. V lost 4 bases and J lost 1, with 13 bases in between. The DNA of the CDR3 is TGTGCCAGCAGCTCGGGGTCTGTCCTGAACACCGGGGAGCTGTTTTTT. It translates to CASSSGSVLNTGELFF. Complete variable domain (other parts from reference TRBV7-2 and TRBJ2-2): GAGVSQSPSNKVTEKGKDVELRCDPISGHTALYWYRQSLGQGLEFLIYFQGNSAPDKSGLPSDRFSAERTGGSVSTLTIQRTQQEDSAVYLCASSSGSVLNTGELFFGEGSRLTVL.

The genes are TRBV20-1 and TRBJ2-1, with TRBD2 matching over 16 bases. The germline V gene has CDR1 DFQATT and CDR2 SNEGSKA (reference sequence). CDR3 length equals 16 residues. Trimming at V came to 3 bases and at J to 9 bases, leaving 8 bases not matched to a gene. CDR3 sequence (DNA): TGCAGTGCTAGGGGACTAGCGGGGGGGCCAACTGGTGAGCAGTTCTTC. It codes for CSARGLAGGPTGEQFF.

This clonotype occurred many times. This chain links TRBV18 with TRBJ1-3, with D uncertain. Trimming cost V 3 bases and J 1 base, with 16 bases left between them. Per the germline V gene, CDR1 is KGHSH and CDR2 is LQKENI. CDR3 length: 17 residues. The CDR3 nucleotides read TGTGCCAGCTCACCTTCGGGAGGTTCCCCTTCTGGAAACACCATATATTTT. This sequence encodes CASSPSGGSPSGNTIYF.

This clonotype has a single count. This chain connects TRBV5-6 to TRBJ1-2, with 7 nucleotides matching TRBD1. The CDR3 runs to 13 residues. Germline CDR1 is SGHDT and CDR2 is YYEEEE. Unmatched junction bases numbered 6, after V lost 5 bases and J lost 5 bases. For the CDR3, the DNA is TGTGCCAGCAGGCCGGGACAGAAGTATGGCTACACCTTC. Amino acid sequence: CASRPGQKYGYTF.

This clonotype was seen just once. The chain has TRBV9 and TRBJ1-6; D might be TRBD1 (5 bases). Germline CDR1 SGDLS, CDR2 YYNGEE. This CDR3 region has 15 residues. Trimming took off 8 bases at V and 6 bases at J, with 18 bases between the two ends. Written as DNA, the CDR3 is TGTGCCAGTAAACCGGGACCGACTCTTAATTCACCCCTCCACTTT. Amino acids: CASKPGPTLNSPLHF.

The chain couples TRBV7-8 to TRBJ1-6, with 9 bases lining up with TRBD1. Germline lookup yields CDR1 SGHVS and CDR2 FQNEAQ. J lost 9 bases, V lost 2 bases, and 5 bases had no gene match. The CDR3 has 15 residues. Here the CDR3 DNA reads TGTGCCAGCAGCTTATTGACAGGGGGAAGTTCACCCCTCCACTTT. Translating it yields CASSLLTGGSSPLHF.

The V gene is TRBV2, the J gene TRBJ2-3, with unresolved D. Germline V gene data show CDR1 as SNHLY and CDR2 as FYNNEI. V dropped 4 bases and J dropped 1 base, with 6 bases sitting between them. CDR3 length: 13 amino acids. CDR3 DNA sequence: TGTGCCAGCAGTGGTGAGGGCACAGATACGCAGTATTTT. Residues: CASSGEGTDTQYF.

The genes are TRBV20-1 and TRBJ1-3; TRBD1 might be the D (6 bases). Trimming shortened V by 3 bases and J by 2 bases, and 11 bases separated the two germline ends. Germline V gene data show CDR1 as DFQATT and CDR2 as SNEGSKA (reference sequence). This CDR3 spans 14 amino acids. This chain's CDR3 is CSARTGQPGNTIYF. The CDR3 nucleotides read TGCAGTGCTAGGACAGGTCAACCTGGAAACACCATATATTTT.

This clonotype was found a few times. The chain employs TRBV24-1 and TRBJ2-5; TRBD2 agrees at 8 bases. After removal of 3 bases from V and 4 bases from J, the junction contained 9 bases not matched to a gene. From germline, CDR1 is KGHDR and CDR2 SFDVKD. This CDR3 comprises 16 residues. CDR3 bases: TGTGCCACCAGTGATACTGGCAGCGGGAGAGGAGAGACCCAGTACTTC. It encodes CATSDTGSGRGETQYF.

The chain joins TRBV20-1 to TRBJ1-6, with D perhaps TRBD1 (6 bases). V shed 5 bases and J shed 6 bases, with 20 bases lying between them. The CDR3 sequence is 16 residues long. The germline CDR1 and CDR2 sequences are DFQATT and SNEGSKA (reference sequence). In DNA form, the CDR3 reads TGCAGTGCTCCCGGGACACCAGGAACCTCTAATTCACCCCTCCACTTT. Protein sequence: CSAPGTPGTSNSPLHF.

By share of the sample, this clonotype is medium-sized. This chain uses TRBV7-9 with TRBJ2-5; D might be TRBD2 (6 bases). The CDR3 spans 15 residues. The V and J ends lost 6 bases and 5 bases respectively, with 19 bases between them. CDR1 is SEHNR, CDR2 FQNEAQ, per germline (reference sequence). CDR3 residues: CASSTPGLLRETQYF. In DNA, the CDR3 is TGTGCCAGCAGTACCCCGGGACTCCTACGGGAGACCCAGTACTTC.

This clonotype was detected ten times or more. The J gene is TRBJ2-5, the V gene TRBV10-3; possible D gene TRBD2, 5 bases. This CDR3 is built from 14 residues. Per germline, CDR1 ENHRY and CDR2 SYGVKD. Deletions cut 0 bases from V and 9 bases from J, with 14 bases between. Here the CDR3 DNA reads TGTGCCATCAGTGAGTCAACTCCCATCGGGGCCCAGTACTTC. This codes for CAISESTPIGAQYF.

This CDR3 is CSATTDTQYF. CDR3 DNA sequence: TGCAGTGCTACCACAGATACGCAGTATTTT. This chain joins TRBV20-1 and TRBJ2-3; the D is unclear. V lost 4 bases, J lost 2 bases, and 1 base lay in between. Germline lookup yields CDR1 DFQATT and CDR2 SNEGSKA (reference sequence). The CDR3 loop spans 10 amino acids.

Ten or more counts support this clonotype. The chain combines TRBV5-5 with TRBJ1-5; a possible D gene is TRBD1 (6 bases). Germline V gene data show CDR1 as SGHKS and CDR2 as YYEKEE (reference sequence). The CDR3 has 14 amino acids. Trimming removed 2 bases from V and 3 bases from J, with 9 bases in between. The chain's CDR3 is CASSLRDNNQPQHF. For the CDR3, the DNA is TGTGCCAGCAGCTTAAGGGACAACAATCAGCCCCAGCATTTT.

The chain couples TRBV24-1 to TRBJ2-3; 8 bases map to TRBD1. The junction had 6 bases not matched to a gene; V was cut back by 0 bases and J by 5 bases. This CDR3 spans 16 amino acids. Germline V gives CDR1 KGHDR, CDR2 SFDVKD. The DNA of the CDR3 is TGTGCCACCAGTGATTTGCAAGGAACAGGGGGAGATACGCAGTATTTT. This codes for CATSDLQGTGGDTQYF.

A note on this clonotype: A read error may produce the germline difference seen at one junction end. V and J are TRBV7-2 and TRBJ2-1; D perhaps matches TRBD1 (5 bases). This CDR3 is built from 14 residues. The V gene's germline CDR1 is SGHTA and CDR2 FQGNSA. The CDR3 bases are TGTGCCAGCAGCAGACAATCTCAGGGTACTGAGCAGCTCTTC. This sequence encodes CASSRQSQGTEQLF.

This clonotype was detected ten times or more. The V gene is TRBV7-9, the J gene TRBJ1-1; the D is unclear. The V gene lost 6 bases and the J gene lost 0 bases, with 2 bases spanning the gap. The CDR3 extends over 11 amino acids. CDR1 and CDR2 (germline): SEHNR, FQNEAQ (reference sequence). The CDR3 bases are TGTGCCAGCAGACTGAACACTGAAGCTTTCTTT. This translates into CASRLNTEAFF.

The chain employs TRBV7-2 and TRBJ2-7; the D gene is possibly TRBD1 (6 bases). V was clipped by 2 bases and J by 4 bases, with 30 bases between them. The germline gives CDR1 SGHTA, CDR2 FQGNSA. This CDR3 has 20 amino acids. CDR3 loop: CASSLRMAGPRGTRPYEQYF. CDR3 DNA sequence: TGTGCCAGCAGCTTAAGGATGGCAGGGCCTAGGGGGACGCGACCTTACGAGCAGTACTTC.

Concerning this clonotype: A read error is likely, as this CDR3 ends without the conserved phenylalanine or tryptophan. The rearrangement uses TRBV19 and TRBJ1-2, with TRBD1 as a possible D gene (5 bases). The CDR3 covers 13 residues. Trimming stripped 5 bases from V and 10 bases from J, with 17 bases between. The germline CDR1 and CDR2 sequences are LNHDA and SQIVND (reference sequence). For the CDR3, the DNA is TGTGCCAGTAGTGGGGACCACTATGGGGACTACACCTCC. Its translation: CASSGDHYGDYTS.

This chain links TRBV5-1 with TRBJ2-1; 8 nucleotides agree with TRBD2. V lost 0 bases and J lost 7; bases outside the gene matches: 6. Germline V lookup: CDR1 SGHRS, CDR2 YFSETQ. The CDR3 covers 15 residues. The DNA of the CDR3 is TGCGCCAGCAGCTTGGACAGCGGGAGTAGTAATGAGCAGTTCTTC. Protein sequence: CASSLDSGSSNEQFF.

J is TRBJ2-7 and V is TRBV20-1; D may be TRBD2 (6 bases). V was clipped by 0 bases and J by 1 base, with 13 bases between them. In germline, CDR1 is DFQATT, CDR2 SNEGSKA (reference sequence). The CDR3 loop spans 15 amino acids. The CDR3 DNA reads TGCAGTGCTAGAGATAGGAGGGACCCTTCCTACGAGCAGTACTTC. Its translation: CSARDRRDPSYEQYF.

The chain links TRBV19 to TRBJ2-1; a weak D match, TRBD2 (6 bases). Germline V gene lookup returns CDR1 LNHDA and CDR2 SQIVND (reference sequence). The CDR3 sequence is 15 residues long. V lost 6 bases and J 7 bases, leaving 19 bases between the germline ends. In DNA form, the CDR3 reads TGTGCCAGTAGCATAACTCTGCCCGGAGGGAATGAGCAGTTCTTC. It encodes CASSITLPGGNEQFF.